Each of the 31 T cell receptor beta chains below was sequenced from the same sample in a study of cytomegalovirus exposure and HLA in healthy donors. Assay used: immunoSEQ multiplex PCR; TCRdb lists only in-frame clones, some missing. Of roughly 59,000 clones listed, 95% are singletons. Sequencing was carried out using PBMCs. The receptors here all came from a woman between 18 and 30 years old in good health and CMV-seropositive.

In nucleotides, the CDR3 is TGCGCCAGCAGCTTGGGCGGGTCCGGCTCCTACGAGCAGTACTTC. It yields the protein CASSLGGSGSYEQYF. V usage is TRBV5-1 and J usage is TRBJ2-7; perhaps TRBD2 as D (5 bases). The germline V and J ends were trimmed by 0 bases and 0 bases, with 10 bases remaining between them. Per germline, CDR1 SGHRS and CDR2 YFSETQ. The CDR3 sequence is 15 residues long.

The genes are TRBV19 and TRBJ2-1; 9 bases map to TRBD2. The germline V gene has CDR1 LNHDA and CDR2 SQIVND (reference sequence). The J segment lost 6 bases and the V segment lost 3 bases, leaving 6 bases of the junction unmatched. This CDR3 region has 15 residues. The CDR3 region has the DNA TGTGCCAGTAGTATCCCCGGGACTAGCATCAATGAGCAGTTCTTC. This codes for CASSIPGTSINEQFF. The full variable domain, its missing parts supplied by reference TRBV19 and TRBJ2-1, is DGGITQSPKYLFRKEGQNVTLSCEQNLNHDAMYWYRQDPGQGLRLIYYSQIVNDFQKGDIAEGYSVSREKKESFPLTVTSAQKNPTAFYLCASSIPGTSINEQFFGPGTRLTVL.

J is TRBJ2-5 and V is TRBV7-9, with D possibly matching TRBD2 (5 bases). The CDR3 covers 15 residues. Trimming removed 5 bases at V and 2 bases at J, with 15 bases between. Germline lookup yields CDR1 SEHNR and CDR2 FQNEAQ (reference sequence). Here the CDR3 DNA reads TGTGCCAGCAGCCCCCGGATAGGACTTCAAGAGACCCAGTACTTC. Its translation is CASSPRIGLQETQYF. Full variable domain (rest looked up from reference TRBV7-9 and TRBJ2-5): DTGVSQNPRHKITKRGQNVTFRCDPISEHNRLYWYRQTLGQGPEFLTYFQNEAQLEKSRLLSDRFSAERPKGSFSTLEIQRTEQGDSAMYLCASSPRIGLQETQYFGPGTRLLVL.

This CDR3 is CASSLTGASPMNTEAFF. The CDR3 DNA reads TGTGCCAGTAGCCTGACAGGGGCAAGTCCGATGAACACTGAAGCTTTCTTT. The V call is TRBV19, the J call TRBJ1-1; 8 positions match TRBD1. V lost 6 bases, J lost 0 bases, and 12 bases stayed unmatched. The CDR3 extends over 17 amino acids. Germline CDR1 is LNHDA and CDR2 is SQIVND (reference sequence).

CDR3 region: CATSRAPGLALRSSYNEQFF. CDR3 bases: TGTGCCACCAGCAGAGCCCCGGGACTAGCGCTACGCAGCTCCTACAATGAGCAGTTCTTC. The chain combines TRBV15 with TRBJ2-1; TRBD2 matches at 10 bases. The CDR3 totals 20 residues. Trimming took 1 base from V and 0 from J; bases not matched to a gene: 12. Germline values: CDR1 LNHNV, CDR2 YYDKDF (reference sequence).

The chain links TRBV30 to TRBJ1-1, with D hard to call. Germline-derived CDR1 and CDR2 are GTSNPN and SVGIG (reference sequence). V was trimmed by 1 base and J by 7 bases, leaving 10 bases between them. The CDR3 loop spans 12 amino acids. The CDR3 nucleotides read TGTGCCTGGAGTGAACGGGAGTTTGAAGCTTTCTTT. The encoded protein is CAWSEREFEAFF.

The CDR3 coding sequence is TGTGCCAGTAGTATGACCAGCGGGGACTACTACGAGCAGTACTTC. Protein product: CASSMTSGDYYEQYF. This chain links TRBV19 with TRBJ2-7; TRBD2 aligns across 7 bases. J lost 3 bases, V lost 3 bases, and 8 bases had no gene match. This CDR3 contains 15 residues. The germline gives CDR1 LNHDA, CDR2 SQIVND (reference sequence). The full variable domain, completed using reference TRBV19 and TRBJ2-7, is DGGITQSPKYLFRKEGQNVTLSCEQNLNHDAMYWYRQDPGQGLRLIYYSQIVNDFQKGDIAEGYSVSREKKESFPLTVTSAQKNPTAFYLCASSMTSGDYYEQYFGPGTRLTVT.

J is TRBJ2-2 and V is TRBV28, with 11 bases identical to TRBD2. With 6 bases clipped from V and 7 bases from J, the junction kept 16 bases outside the gene matches. Germline CDR1 is MDHEN and CDR2 is SYDVKM. The CDR3 totals 18 residues. This CDR3 is CASRHNELAGVFGGELFF. CDR3 DNA: TGTGCCAGCAGACACAACGAACTAGCGGGAGTGTTTGGCGGGGAGCTGTTTTTT.

V is TRBV19 and J is TRBJ1-5, with D unclear. CDR1 is LNHDA and CDR2 is SQIVND in the germline V gene (reference sequence). CDR3 length equals 15 residues. Trimming removed 10 bases at V and 3 bases at J, with 19 bases between. The CDR3, as DNA: TGTGCCACTAGCGAGCCCCGAGGAGACAATCAGCCCCAGCATTTT. Residues: CATSEPRGDNQPQHF.

This clone was picked up a small number of times. The chain employs TRBV4-3 and TRBJ2-7; a possible D gene is TRBD2 (5 bases). CDR3 size: 15 residues. In germline, CDR1 is LGHNA, CDR2 YSLEER. Trimming removed 4 bases from V and 5 bases from J, with 18 bases in between. The CDR3 sequence: CASSPRVGEVDEQYF. Here the CDR3 DNA reads TGCGCCAGCAGCCCGAGGGTTGGGGAAGTAGACGAGCAGTACTTC.

The chain combines TRBV7-9 with TRBJ2-1, with 10 bases matching TRBD1. Looked up from germline, CDR1 is SEHNR and CDR2 is FQNEAQ (reference sequence). With V trimmed by 6 bases and J by 12 bases, 14 bases remained unmatched. The CDR3 extends over 15 amino acids. The CDR3 spells CASRDSTGGPRPQFF. As DNA, the CDR3 is TGTGCCAGCAGGGACTCGACAGGGGGCCCTAGACCGCAGTTCTTC. The full variable domain, its missing parts supplied by reference TRBV7-9 and TRBJ2-1, is DTGVSQNPRHKITKRGQNVTFRCDPISEHNRLYWYRQTLGQGPEFLTYFQNEAQLEKSRLLSDRFSAERPKGSFSTLEIQRTEQGDSAMYLCASRDSTGGPRPQFFGPGTRLTVL.

The rearrangement joins TRBV5-6 to TRBJ1-2; 8 nucleotides line up with TRBD1. The germline V gene has CDR1 SGHDT and CDR2 YYEEEE. CDR3 size: 15 residues. V shed 0 bases and J 5 bases; nucleotides not matched to a gene: 6. The CDR3 is CASSLVDRVEYGYTF. CDR3 sequence (DNA): TGTGCCAGCAGCTTGGTGGACAGGGTGGAATATGGCTACACCTTC.

The chain recombines TRBV29-1 with TRBJ2-1, with 8 bases identical to TRBD2. This CDR3 comprises 15 residues. Germline V lookup: CDR1 SQVTM, CDR2 ANQGSEA. Losses at the gene ends were 4 bases for V and 9 bases for J; bases not matched to a gene: 14. In nucleotides, the CDR3 is TGCAGCGTTGTCGGGTGGATAGCGGGGTGGGGTGAGCAGTTCTTC. The encoded protein is CSVVGWIAGWGEQFF.

This chain links TRBV6-5 with TRBJ2-7; D perhaps matches TRBD2 (7 bases). The germline V gene encodes CDR1 MNHEY and CDR2 SVGAGI. V lost 2 bases, J lost 1 base, and 12 bases lay in between. CDR3 length: 15 amino acids. Here the CDR3 DNA reads TGTGCCAGCAGTTACAGGAGGGGGGGATCCTACGAGCAGTACTTC. It codes for CASSYRRGGSYEQYF.

V is TRBV4-1 and J is TRBJ1-5; D not certain. Trimming cost V 1 base and J 5 bases, with 9 bases left between them. Germline V gene sequence: CDR1 MGHRA, CDR2 YSYEKL. The CDR3 totals 14 residues. In DNA form, the CDR3 reads TGCGCCAGCAGCCAAGGCTTTCGGGATCAGCCCCAGCATTTT. It yields the protein CASSQGFRDQPQHF.

The chain joins TRBV30 to TRBJ1-2, with D perhaps TRBD1 (6 bases). CDR1 and CDR2 from the germline V gene are GTSNPN and SVGIG (reference sequence). The CDR3 is 13 amino acids. V lost 4 bases to trimming and J lost 8 bases, with 17 bases between them. The chain's CDR3 is CAWTGDWVGGYTF. The CDR3 nucleotides read TGTGCCTGGACAGGGGATTGGGTGGGAGGCTACACCTTC.

The chain employs TRBV2 and TRBJ2-3, with 7 nucleotides matching TRBD2. The CDR3 loop spans 14 amino acids. CDR1 SNHLY and CDR2 FYNNEI come from the germline V gene. After removal of 8 bases from V and 4 bases from J, the junction contained 9 bases not matched to a gene. The CDR3 sequence is CASRAGFTSDTQYF. The CDR3 DNA sequence: TGTGCCAGCCGAGCGGGATTTACTTCAGATACGCAGTATTTT. Drawing the rest from reference TRBV2 and TRBJ2-3, the complete variable domain is EPEVTQTPSHQVTQMGQEVILRCVPISNHLYFYWYRQILGQKVEFLVSFYNNEISEKSEIFDDQFSVERPDGSNFTLKIRSTKLEDSAMYFCASRAGFTSDTQYFGPGTRLTVL.

The chain carries TRBV5-1 and TRBJ2-7; 7 bases map to TRBD1. The junction had 5 bases not matched to a gene; V was cut back by 7 bases and J by 1 base. Germline values: CDR1 SGHRS, CDR2 YFSETQ. The CDR3 sequence is 13 residues long. CDR3 sequence reads: CASRPGQSYEQYF. CDR3 bases: TGCGCCAGCCGCCCGGGACAGTCCTACGAGCAGTACTTC.

The genes are TRBV5-6 and TRBJ2-1, with D maybe TRBD2 (5 bases). The germline gives CDR1 SGHDT, CDR2 YYEEEE. The CDR3 is 16 residues long. Trimming took 0 bases from V and 1 from J, leaving 11 bases between them. CDR3 coding DNA: TGTGCCAGCAGCTTGGGCAAGCTAGCTTCCTACAATGAGCAGTTCTTC. It codes for CASSLGKLASYNEQFF.

The genes are TRBV7-9 and TRBJ1-2; 7 bases match TRBD1. Germline V gene sequence: CDR1 SEHNR, CDR2 FQNEAQ (reference sequence). The CDR3 spans 14 residues. The V segment lost 6 bases and the J segment 8 bases; nucleotides outside the gene matches: 12. The CDR3 spells CASRRGGASVGYTF. In DNA form, the CDR3 reads TGTGCCAGCAGACGAGGGGGCGCATCGGTCGGCTACACCTTC.

The chain is built from TRBV27 and TRBJ2-1, with TRBD1 as a possible D gene (5 bases). Looked up from germline, CDR1 is MNHEY and CDR2 is SMNVEV (reference sequence). This CDR3 region has 14 residues. Trimming removed 3 bases from V and 9 bases from J, with 15 bases in between. The CDR3 nucleotides are TGTGCCAGCAGTTTCAGGGTTTTCTTTAGTGAGCAGTTCTTC. Its protein is CASSFRVFFSEQFF.

The rearrangement uses TRBV19 and TRBJ2-7; perhaps TRBD1 as D (6 bases). Germline V gives CDR1 LNHDA, CDR2 SQIVND (reference sequence). The V end was cut by 8 bases, the J end by 0 bases, with 11 bases between. This CDR3 has 13 residues. The CDR3 here is CASGRGLSYEQYF. CDR3 DNA: TGTGCCAGTGGCAGGGGCCTCTCCTACGAGCAGTACTTC.

The chain joins TRBV7-9 to TRBJ2-1; TRBD2 aligns across 10 bases. V shed 8 bases, J shed 7 bases, and the junction held 5 bases outside the gene matches. CDR1 is SEHNR and CDR2 is FQNEAQ in the germline V gene (reference sequence). This CDR3 region has 13 residues. In DNA form, the CDR3 reads TGTGCCAGCCCGGGACTAGCGCCGAATGAGCAGTTCTTC. It specifies CASPGLAPNEQFF.

This clone has just one count. V and J are TRBV5-1 and TRBJ1-3, with D tentatively TRBD1 (6 bases). The length of the CDR3 is 16 residues. V was shortened by 6 bases and J by 0 bases, with 16 bases between the two germline ends. From germline, CDR1 is SGHRS and CDR2 YFSETQ. CDR3 in amino acids: CASKQDSLSSGNTIYF. The CDR3 nucleotides are TGCGCCAGCAAGCAGGACAGTCTCAGCTCTGGAAACACCATATATTTT. The variable domain in full, completed from reference TRBV5-1 and TRBJ1-3, reads KAGVTQTPRYLIKTRGQQVTLSCSPISGHRSVSWYQQTPGQGLQFLFEYFSETQRNKGNFPGRFSGRQFSNSRSEMNVSTLELGDSALYLCASKQDSLSSGNTIYFGEGSWLTVV.

V gene TRBV6-5 combines with J gene TRBJ2-7; possibly TRBD1 for D (6 bases). Trimming pared 5 bases from V and 2 bases from J, leaving 13 bases between. The germline CDR1 and CDR2 sequences are MNHEY and SVGAGI. The CDR3 sequence is 14 residues long. The CDR3 sequence: CASSTAGVTYEQYF. CDR3 bases: TGTGCCAGCAGTACCGCAGGGGTAACCTACGAGCAGTACTTC.

The rearrangement joins TRBV19 to TRBJ1-5; 8 nucleotides align to TRBD1. CDR3 length: 16 amino acids. Germline trimming cut 6 bases from V and 7 bases from J; bases unmatched to any gene: 14. Germline V gives CDR1 LNHDA, CDR2 SQIVND (reference sequence). In DNA form, the CDR3 reads TGTGCCAGTAGCAGCCCCAAGGCAGGGGGCTACCAGCCCCAGCATTTT. This encodes CASSSPKAGGYQPQHF.

The gene calls are TRBV29-1 and TRBJ2-7; D is perhaps TRBD2 (6 bases). The CDR3 runs 12 residues. Germline V CDR1 and CDR2: SQVTM, ANQGSEA. V was clipped by 6 bases and J by 2 bases, with 11 bases between them. CDR3 sequence reads: CSVGGMPYEQYF. CDR3 nucleotide sequence: TGCAGCGTCGGAGGGATGCCCTACGAGCAGTACTTC.

V gene TRBV11-2 combines with J gene TRBJ1-2; 7 bases agree with TRBD1. The germline CDR1 and CDR2 sequences are SGHAT and FQNNGV. The CDR3 covers 15 residues. J lost 2 bases, V lost 5 bases, and 8 bases had no gene match. The CDR3 here is CASSHYDRANYGYTF. CDR3 bases: TGTGCCAGCAGCCATTATGACAGGGCGAACTATGGCTACACCTTC. The complete variable domain, with remaining parts taken from reference TRBV11-2 and TRBJ1-2, reads EAGVAQSPRYKIIEKRQSVAFWCNPISGHATLYWYQQILGQGPKLLIQFQNNGVVDDSQLPKDRFSAERLKGVDSTLKIQPAKLEDSAVYLCASSHYDRANYGYTFGSGTRLTVV.

CDR3 sequence: CAWSVGGGVQETQYF. CDR3 sequence (DNA): TGTGCCTGGAGTGTAGGCGGGGGGGTTCAAGAGACCCAGTACTTC. The V gene is TRBV30, the J gene TRBJ2-5, with TRBD2 matching over 9 bases. V was clipped by 0 bases and J by 2 bases; unmatched bases: 4. The CDR3 consists of 15 residues. The germline gives CDR1 GTSNPN, CDR2 SVGIG (reference sequence).

V is TRBV4-3 and J is TRBJ2-1; D is uncertain. The CDR3 is 18 amino acids. CDR1 is LGHNA and CDR2 is YSLEER in the germline V gene. Trimming pared 1 base from V and 8 bases from J, leaving 24 bases between. The CDR3 loop is CASSQGFGLRLGWDEQFF. The CDR3 coding sequence is TGCGCCAGCAGCCAAGGTTTTGGTTTGCGGCTCGGTTGGGATGAGCAGTTCTTC.

The gene calls are TRBV6-1 and TRBJ2-1; the match to TRBD2 covers 7 bases. CDR3 size: 15 residues. Unmatched junction bases numbered 14, after V lost 5 bases and J lost 10 bases. Germline lookup yields CDR1 MNHNS and CDR2 SASEGT. CDR3 in amino acids: CASSRTGLSHPEQFF. CDR3 nucleotides: TGTGCCAGCAGTCGTACGGGACTATCCCATCCGGAGCAGTTCTTC.